The clone carrying this T cell receptor beta chain came up many times. The sample comes from a study of T-cell reconstitution after alpha-beta-depleted transplantation in children. The TCRbeta library was prepared with unique molecular identifiers. Using its own MiXCR run on the PCR reads, TCRdb lists one record per CDR3 protein. This table has fewer than 400,000 distinct CDR3 sequences, around 21% appearing once. This sample comprised PBMCs from the stem cell graft donor, obtained from the stem cell graft. This sequence originates from a human donor who donated a stem cell graft to a child with acute myeloid leukemia.

The CDR3 DNA is TGCAGTGCTAGAGTGTATAGGACGGGCCCACAGGGCGGTAGCAATCAGCCCCAGCATTTT. It specifies CSARVYRTGPQGGSNQPQHF. The chain recombines TRBV20-1 with TRBJ1-5; D perhaps matches TRBD1 (6 bases). CDR1 and CDR2 (germline): DFQATT, SNEGSKA (reference sequence). The CDR3 spans 20 residues. Trimming left V 1 base short and J 0 bases short, with 25 bases between.